The rows below give T cell receptor beta chains drawn from one sample of a study of blood T cells in healthy people across ages. Using its own MiXCR run on the 5' RACE reads, TCRdb lists one record per CDR3 protein. The table records over 950,000 distinct CDR3 sequences, about 53% of them present only once. Material: blood. These receptors came from a woman aged 55-70 years in good health. Both conserved end residues are part of each CDR3. The D gene is left open where the match is weak. Expanded clones get a size class; other rows say once, few or many, or leave the size out.

j_call	clone_size	d_call	v_call	cdr3_aa	cdr3_nt
TRBJ2-5	few	-	TRBV15	CATSRASPGATGGQTQYF	TGTGCCACCAGCAGAGCCTCCCCGGGAGCCACTGGTGGACAGACCCAGTACTTC
TRBJ2-7	few	-	TRBV24-1	CATSAGPPYEQYF	TGTGCCACCTCAGCTGGACCCCCCTACGAGCAGTACTTC
TRBJ2-7	few	-	TRBV20-1	CSARDRGYGEQYF	TGCAGTGCTAGAGACAGGGGATATGGGGAGCAGTACTTC
TRBJ2-5	-	-	TRBV25-1	CASSEYRGYQETQYF	TGTGCCAGCAGTGAATACAGGGGATACCAAGAGACCCAGTACTTC
TRBJ2-4	-	-	TRBV30	CAWLAGSLAKNIQYF	TGTGCCTGGTTGGCAGGAAGTCTAGCCAAAAACATTCAGTACTTC
TRBJ1-1	-	-	TRBV10-3	CAITDPADSPLGAFF	TGTGCCATCACTGACCCTGCGGACTCTCCACTAGGGGCTTTCTTT
TRBJ2-1	-	-	TRBV20-1	CSASNLLAFNEQFF	TGCAGTGCTAGTAATCTCCTAGCTTTCAATGAGCAGTTCTTC
TRBJ1-4	few	TRBD1	TRBV7-2	CASSYPPRDRENEKLFF	TGTGCCAGCAGCTATCCGCCGAGGGACAGGGAGAATGAAAAACTGTTTTTT
TRBJ2-1	-	TRBD2	TRBV11-2	CASSTQLARPEQFF	TGTGCCAGCAGCACTCAACTAGCGAGGCCTGAGCAGTTCTTC
TRBJ2-7	-	TRBD2	TRBV6-2/TRBV6-3	CASGREAFHEQYF	TGTGCCTCGGGGCGGGAGGCCTTCCACGAGCAGTACTTC
TRBJ1-4	-	-	TRBV6-1	CASSDGGDGEKLFF	TGTGCCAGCAGTGACGGGGGGGATGGTGAAAAACTGTTTTTT
TRBJ2-7	-	-	TRBV15	CATSRVPHEQYF	TGTGCCACCAGCAGGGTCCCCCACGAGCAGTACTTC
TRBJ2-1	few	-	TRBV29-1	CSVVPLAYNEQFF	TGCAGCGTTGTTCCGCTAGCCTACAATGAGCAGTTCTTC
TRBJ1-1	-	-	TRBV15	CATSRSWGRLAPEAFF	TGTGCCACCAGCAGGAGCTGGGGAAGGTTGGCTCCTGAAGCTTTCTTT
TRBJ2-3	-	-	TRBV6-2/TRBV6-3	CASSYSRRGDTQYF	TGTGCCAGCAGTTATTCCCGTCGAGGAGATACGCAGTATTTT
TRBJ2-6	-	-	TRBV28	CASSKAGTYNSGANVLTF	TGTGCCAGCAGTAAAGCCGGGACATACAACTCTGGGGCCAACGTCCTGACTTTC
TRBJ2-1	-	TRBD2	TRBV7-2	CASSEQGLAHNEQFF	TGTGCCAGCAGCGAACAGGGACTAGCTCACAATGAGCAGTTCTTC
TRBJ2-3	-	TRBD2	TRBV2	CVSSTERGLTDTQYF	TGTGTCAGCAGTACAGAGCGGGGGCTCACAGATACGCAGTATTTT
TRBJ1-1	-	-	TRBV2	CASSVRGGDTEAFF	TGTGCCAGCAGTGTCAGGGGAGGGGACACTGAAGCTTTCTTT
TRBJ2-7	-	-	TRBV13	CASSPGEGLGEQYF	TGTGCCAGCAGCCCAGGAGAGGGCTTGGGCGAGCAGTACTTC
TRBJ2-2	-	TRBD1	TRBV27	CASSLGGQGAFGELFF	TGTGCCAGCAGTTTAGGGGGACAGGGGGCATTCGGGGAGCTGTTTTTT
TRBJ2-3	few	-	TRBV29-1	CSVTDATDTQYF	TGCAGCGTTACAGATGCCACAGATACGCAGTATTTT
TRBJ2-1	-	TRBD2	TRBV20-1	CSARDLLAEHNEQFF	TGCAGTGCTAGAGATCTCCTAGCGGAACACAATGAGCAGTTCTTC
TRBJ2-5	-	-	TRBV20-1	CSAPEGVKTQYF	TGCAGTGCCCCCGAGGGGGTGAAGACCCAGTACTTC
TRBJ2-5	-	TRBD2	TRBV5-1	CASRSSGGSEETQYF	TGCGCCAGCAGGTCCAGCGGGGGGAGTGAAGAGACCCAGTACTTC
TRBJ2-5	-	-	TRBV20-1	CSAREGMGVGTQYF	TGCAGTGCTAGGGAAGGGATGGGGGTAGGGACCCAGTACTTC
TRBJ2-2	-	-	TRBV6-5	CASSPSGPNTGELFF	TGTGCCAGCAGTCCGAGCGGCCCAAACACCGGGGAGCTGTTTTTT
TRBJ2-1	few	TRBD2	TRBV29-1	CSVRGTSGSEQFF	TGCAGCGTTCGAGGGACTAGCGGGAGTGAGCAGTTCTTC
TRBJ2-7	many	-	TRBV12-3/TRBV12-4	CASSLVVYEQYF	TGTGCCAGCAGCTTAGTGGTCTACGAGCAGTACTTC
TRBJ2-5	-	-	TRBV3-1	CASSPRRQAATQYF	TGTGCCAGCAGCCCGAGACGCCAGGCAGCGACCCAGTACTTC
TRBJ2-2	-	TRBD1	TRBV6-5	CASRRTGGLWTGELFF	TGTGCCAGCAGGCGGACAGGGGGCCTATGGACCGGGGAGCTGTTTTTT
TRBJ2-7	-	-	TRBV3-1	CASSHRDGRYEQYF	TGTGCCAGCAGCCACAGAGACGGCCGCTACGAGCAGTACTTC
TRBJ1-2	-	-	TRBV20-1	CSARDRGGPEGYTF	TGCAGTGCTAGAGATCGGGGAGGCCCTGAAGGCTACACCTTC
TRBJ2-1	-	TRBD2	TRBV29-1	CSVEPKVAGGPSETQFF	TGCAGCGTTGAACCAAAGGTAGCGGGAGGGCCATCAGAGACCCAGTTCTTC
TRBJ2-1	few	-	TRBV27	CASSLSANPYNEQFF	TGTGCCAGCAGTTTATCCGCGAACCCCTACAATGAGCAGTTCTTC
TRBJ2-1	once	-	TRBV20-1	CRPDSQQFF	TGCAGACCCGACAGTCAGCAGTTCTTC
TRBJ1-5	-	-	TRBV6-1	CASRSYLGNQPQHF	TGTGCCAGCAGATCCTACTTGGGCAATCAGCCCCAGCATTTT
TRBJ2-4	many	-	TRBV5-6	CASSLGHIQYF	TGTGCCAGCAGCTTGGGGCACATTCAGTACTTC
TRBJ2-1	few	TRBD2	TRBV28	CASSLVPGGSGNNEQFF	TGTGCCAGCAGTTTGGTTCCCGGGGGTAGCGGGAACAATGAGCAGTTCTTC
TRBJ2-7	few	TRBD2	TRBV5-1	CASSPGTNHYEQYF	TGCGCCAGCAGCCCCGGGACTAACCACTACGAGCAGTACTTC
TRBJ2-5	-	TRBD2	TRBV9	CASSPRTREQYF	TGTGCCAGCAGCCCCCGCACGCGGGAGCAGTACTTC
TRBJ2-5	-	TRBD1	TRBV5-1	CASSFQGQGAGEQYF	TGCGCCAGCAGCTTCCAAGGACAGGGGGCAGGAGAGCAGTACTTC
TRBJ2-1	-	TRBD2	TRBV2	CASSEWGGGTSGSNEQFF	TGTGCCAGCAGTGAATGGGGTGGGGGGACTAGCGGGAGCAATGAGCAGTTCTTC
TRBJ2-3	few	TRBD2	TRBV7-7	CASSAQTSGRDTQYF	TGTGCCAGCAGCGCCCAGACTAGCGGGAGAGATACGCAGTATTTT
TRBJ2-7	few	-	TRBV29-1	CSVASGIEQYF	TGCAGCGTTGCTTCAGGGATCGAGCAGTACTTC
TRBJ2-3	-	TRBD2	TRBV5-5	CASSVGGLAGGADTQYF	TGTGCCAGCAGCGTCGGAGGACTAGCGGGAGGCGCAGATACGCAGTATTTT